This entry lists 17 T cell receptor beta chains sequenced from one sample in a study of regulatory T cells in long-lasting Graves disease. Building the TCR beta libraries relied on iRepertoire HTBI primers, and CDR3 regions underwent Arm-PCR. In TCRdb, the multiplex PCR reads were re-called with MiXCR into one record per CDR3 protein. The table has 350,000 to 400,000 distinct CDR3 sequences, about 14% seen once. Documented time point: newly diagnosed GD, antithyroid drugs for less than 3 months. Making the TCR library involved RNA that had been extracted from PBMCs. Sequenced material: peripheral blood mononuclear cells (PBMCs), taken at new diagnosis, from a patient treated with antithyroid drugs. Receptor source: a female donor with Graves disease.

This clonotype was recorded many times. The CDR3 loop is CASSQARRRANYGYTF. In DNA, the CDR3 is TGCGCCAGCAGCCAAGCTCGACGCAGAGCTAACTATGGCTACACCTTC. The chain recombines TRBV4-1 with TRBJ1-2; D is unresolved. The CDR3 runs 16 residues. Germline loops: CDR1 MGHRA, CDR2 YSYEKL. V was shortened by 1 base and J by 0 bases, with 12 bases between the two germline ends.

In this sample, this clonotype turned up a few times. A much larger clone is a single base away; this may be a read error. The chain combines TRBV6-2 or TRBV6-3 with TRBJ2-7, with D tentatively TRBD2 (5 bases). The CDR3 runs 14 residues. CDR1 is MNHEY, CDR2 SVGEGT, per germline. CDR3 loop: CTTGIYDRPYEQYF. CDR3 nucleotide sequence: TGTACCACCGGGATCTACGACCGCCCTTACGAGCAGTACTTC.

Many counts were recorded for this clonotype. The CDR3 protein is CASSKQGTSGGYEQFF. The CDR3 nucleotides are TGTGCCAGCAGCAAGCAGGGGACTAGCGGGGGCTATGAGCAGTTCTTC. V and J are TRBV7-2 and TRBJ2-1; 14 nucleotides agree with TRBD2. CDR1 is SGHTA, CDR2 FQGNSA, per germline. The V gene end was trimmed by 5 bases and the J gene end by 8 bases; junction bases not matched to a gene: 8. CDR3 length: 16 amino acids.

Only a few counts were recorded for this clonotype. The chain has TRBV28 and TRBJ1-2; 11 bases are a match to TRBD1. V dropped 3 bases and J dropped 2; count of bases not matched to a gene: 2. The CDR3 has 15 amino acids. The germline gives CDR1 MDHEN, CDR2 SYDVKM. In nucleotides, the CDR3 is TGTGCCAGCAGTTTCGGACAGGGGGCAAACTATGGCTACACCTTC. It translates to CASSFGQGANYGYTF.

This clonotype was seen only a few times. The chain combines TRBV6-2 or TRBV6-3 with TRBJ2-4; 8 positions match TRBD1. The CDR3 length is 17 residues. Germline loops: CDR1 MNHEY, CDR2 SVGEGT. The V segment lost 2 bases and the J segment 1 base; nucleotides outside the gene matches: 7. The CDR3 bases are TGTGCCAGCAGTTACAAGACAGGGGACGGGGCCAAAAACATTCAGTACTTC. Encoded protein: CASSYKTGDGAKNIQYF.

This chain joins TRBV5-1 and TRBJ1-1; D not resolved. This CDR3 has 15 amino acids. V was cut by 4 bases and J by 1 base, with 14 bases left in between. The germline CDR1 and CDR2 sequences are SGHRS and YFSETQ. CDR3 protein: CASSLRGTGNTEAFF. CDR3 bases: TGCGCCAGCAGCCTACGGGGTACCGGGAACACTGAAGCTTTCTTT.

Ten or more counts support this clonotype. V is TRBV27 and J is TRBJ1-2; D ambiguous. The CDR3 is made up of 15 amino acids. Trimming took 5 bases from V and 8 from J, leaving 21 bases between them. CDR1 and CDR2 from the germline V gene are MNHEY and SMNVEV (reference sequence). The CDR3 sequence is CASSRTFLPGEGYTF. CDR3 nucleotides: TGTGCCAGCAGTCGGACGTTCCTTCCGGGTGAAGGCTACACCTTC.

In this sample, this clonotype turned up many times. The chain has TRBV20-1 and TRBJ2-7; D remains ambiguous. Per germline, CDR1 DFQATT and CDR2 SNEGSKA (reference sequence). Trimming stripped 4 bases from V and 3 bases from J, with 10 bases between. This CDR3 region has 12 residues. CDR3 sequence reads: CSATDNDYEQYF. The CDR3 DNA is TGCAGTGCTACAGACAATGACTACGAGCAGTACTTC.

This clonotype has at least ten counts. This sequence joins TRBV6-1 and TRBJ2-2; 7 bases fit TRBD1. CDR1 is MNHNS and CDR2 is SASEGT in the germline V gene. J was trimmed by 2 bases and V by 7 bases; bases with no gene match: 10. The CDR3 has 16 amino acids. This CDR3 reads CASNGDRHLNTGELFF. CDR3 bases: TGTGCCAGCAACGGGGACAGACACCTTAACACCGGGGAGCTGTTTTTT.

This clonotype appeared many times. The chain is built from TRBV27 and TRBJ2-3; 7 bases are shared with TRBD2. V trimming: 8 bases; J trimming: 5 bases; junction bases outside the gene matches: 13. This CDR3 comprises 15 residues. The germline V gene has CDR1 MNHEY and CDR2 SMNVEV (reference sequence). The DNA of the CDR3 is TGTGCCAGCCATACGGACCGGGAGGATGGAGATACGCAGTATTTT. Translation gives CASHTDREDGDTQYF.

This clonotype was seen ten or more times. The rearrangement uses TRBV2 and TRBJ1-5, with unresolved D. CDR3 length equals 12 residues. The ends were cut back, 6 bases at V and 4 bases at J, with 7 bases in the middle. Germline values: CDR1 SNHLY, CDR2 FYNNEI. The CDR3 reads CASSFLNQPQHF. The CDR3 nucleotides read TGTGCCAGCAGCTTCCTTAATCAGCCCCAGCATTTT.

This clonotype was detected many times. This chain joins TRBV7-2 and TRBJ2-7; the match to TRBD1 covers 10 bases. The CDR3 is made up of 14 amino acids. Germline V lookup: CDR1 SGHTA, CDR2 FQGNSA. V gave up 3 bases and J gave up 3 bases; unmatched junction bases: 2. The CDR3 DNA reads as TGTGCCAGCAGCTTCGGACAGGGGGGCTACGAGCAGTACTTC. This sequence encodes CASSFGQGGYEQYF.

V usage is TRBV6-2 or TRBV6-3 and J usage is TRBJ2-4; tentative D call: TRBD2 (5 bases). The CDR3 has 15 amino acids. Looked up from germline, CDR1 is MNHEY and CDR2 is SVGEGT. With 5 bases removed from V and 13 bases from J, the gap between germline ends came to 24 bases. The CDR3 sequence is CASSEKTLGADEQYF. DNA for the CDR3: TGTGCCAGCAGTGAAAAGACCCTGGGAGCGGATGAGCAGTACTTC.

This clonotype was recorded at least ten times. This chain joins TRBV7-8 and TRBJ2-2, with D hard to call. Trimming removed 2 bases at V and 3 bases at J, with 7 bases between. Germline-derived CDR1 and CDR2 are SGHVS and FQNEAQ. CDR3 length equals 14 residues. The CDR3 is CASSLRLDTGELFF. In nucleotides, the CDR3 is TGTGCCAGCAGCTTACGGCTAGACACCGGGGAGCTGTTTTTT.

This clonotype was picked up many times. The chain couples TRBV6-6 to TRBJ2-3, with a weak D call TRBD1 (6 bases). V shed 0 bases and J shed 0 bases, with 16 bases lying between them. Germline V gene lookup returns CDR1 MNHNY and CDR2 SVGAGI (reference sequence). This CDR3 contains 18 residues. CDR3 in amino acids: CASSYSRGRGASTDTQYF. The CDR3, as DNA: TGTGCCAGCAGTTACTCGAGAGGCAGGGGCGCAAGCACAGATACGCAGTATTTT.

This clonotype came up many times. This sequence joins TRBV5-6 and TRBJ1-2; D might be TRBD1 (5 bases). CDR3 length: 13 residues. The V gene lost 6 bases and the J gene lost 1 base, with 10 bases spanning the gap. Germline assignment: CDR1 SGHDT and CDR2 YYEEEE. The CDR3 loop reads CASTGTGNYGYTF. The CDR3 DNA reads TGTGCCAGCACCGGGACGGGTAACTATGGCTACACCTTC.

At least ten counts were recorded for this clonotype. CDR3 residues: CASLPASGGYTF. As DNA, the CDR3 is TGTGCCAGCCTTCCCGCCAGCGGAGGCTACACCTTC. The genes are TRBV6-2 or TRBV6-3 and TRBJ1-2; no clear D. Trimming cost V 8 bases and J 8 bases, with 15 bases left between them. Germline CDR1 and CDR2: MNHEY and SVGEGT. The CDR3 extends over 12 amino acids.